Below, one TCR beta chain is given with its context. Germline DNA was also extracted, and blood RNA derived from unsorted whole blood. This sample was taken from a study of tumor-infiltrating lymphocytes in primary liver carcinoma. CDR1 is SQVTM, CDR2 ANQGSEA, per germline. The CDR3 has 11 residues. Trimming took 3 bases from V and 13 from J; bases not matched to a gene: 9. Starting from roughly 540 ng of total RNA, TCR beta cDNA was produced with a primer in the constant region. Library construction for TCR beta comprised three nested multiplex PCR rounds performed with slightly modified ARM-PCR. The first two PCR rounds, nine to ten cycles each, used TRBV1-TRBV30 forward primers and a C-beta reverse primer. MiXCR, applied by TCRdb to the multiplex PCR reads, yields one record per CDR3 protein. The sample includes about 200,000 distinct CDR3 sequences, around three fifths of them seen just once.

Material: peripheral blood. The gene calls are TRBV29-1 and TRBJ2-7; 7 bases map to TRBD2. The sequence was collected from a woman aged 60 to 75 with primary liver carcinoma and hepatitis B virus infection. The DNA for the CDR3 is TGCAGCGTTGAGGATGATCGCGGGAGCTACTTC. Translated: CSVEDDRGSYF.